This T cell receptor (beta chain) was retrieved from a study of CD4 T cells in relation to SARS-CoV-2 and coronaviruses. About the research overall: PBMCs were cultured with antigen for about eleven days before TCR beta sequencing.

The unexposed donors gave CD4+ T cells in about 2011-2018, prior to COVID-19. The cells were cultured for about 10 days before CD4+ T cells were isolated. Concerning this clone: Antigen specificity is unknown.

Sequencing used immunoSEQ multiplex PCR; TCRdb keeps in-frame clones, though not all of them. The data show about 26,000 clones, with around 73% seen just once and around a sixth held by the top ten. The V and J ends lost 3 bases and 6 bases, in that order; junction bases with no gene match: 21. CDR1 is LNHDA and CDR2 is SQIVND in the germline V gene (reference sequence). This CDR3 has 19 amino acids. This chain joins TRBV19 and TRBJ1-1; TRBD1 matches 8 bases. The sample consisted of CD4+ T cells from PBMCs, cultured in vitro. This clonotype originated in a human donor in good health. The CDR3 is CASSIGAGGVASITPEAFF. The CDR3 nucleotides read TGTGCCAGTAGTATTGGGGCAGGGGGCGTCGCTAGTATTACCCCTGAAGCTTTCTTT.